Shown below are 23 T cell receptor beta chains from a single sample sequenced in a study of blood T cell repertoires in COVID-19. Assay used: immunoSEQ multiplex PCR; TCRdb lists only in-frame clones, some missing. The sample lists approximately 150,000 clones; about 86% were seen once. Sample: peripheral blood. These receptors originate from a woman older than 75 with acute or convalescent COVID-19.

This clone was counted a single time. The V gene is TRBV20-1, the J gene TRBJ2-4; no reliable D call. CDR3 length equals 11 residues. The V gene lost 6 bases and the J gene lost 7 bases, with 10 bases spanning the gap. Germline CDR1 DFQATT, CDR2 SNEGSKA (reference sequence). CDR3 DNA: TGCAGTGCCCAAGCTCTCAACATTCAGTACTTC. Residues: CSAQALNIQYF.

The chain uses TRBV2 and TRBJ2-3, with 8 bases fitting TRBD2. The CDR3 spans 14 residues. The germline CDR1 and CDR2 sequences are SNHLY and FYNNEI. V lost 8 bases and J lost 5; bases outside the gene matches: 9. The CDR3 reads CASGLSGMGDTQYF. CDR3 bases: TGTGCCAGCGGGCTTAGCGGGATGGGAGATACGCAGTATTTT.

J is TRBJ2-4 and V is TRBV5-6, with a possible D match to TRBD1 (6 bases). Per germline, CDR1 SGHDT and CDR2 YYEEEE. The CDR3 spans 16 residues. V dropped 3 bases and J dropped 3 bases, with 16 bases sitting between them. This chain's CDR3 is CASSSLSQGYKNIQYF. CDR3 in DNA: TGTGCCAGCAGCTCCCTCTCGCAGGGGTACAAAAACATTCAGTACTTC.

The chain links TRBV3-1 (or the pseudogene TRBV3-2) to TRBJ2-2; a possible D gene is TRBD2 (6 bases). The germline CDR1 and CDR2 sequences are LGHDT and YNNKEL (reference sequence). The CDR3 contains 17 residues. The V end was cut by 1 base, the J end by 3 bases, with 15 bases between. The DNA for the CDR3 is TGTGCCAGCAGCCAAGGGCTGGAGGGAGTTTACACCGGGGAGCTGTTTTTT. Its protein product is CASSQGLEGVYTGELFF.

This chain connects TRBV6-4 to TRBJ2-5; 8 bases are a match to TRBD1. The CDR3 is 15 amino acids. From germline, CDR1 is MRHNA and CDR2 SNTAGT. The J segment lost 5 bases and the V segment lost 9 bases, leaving 14 bases of the junction unmatched. In DNA form, the CDR3 reads TGTGCCAGGACATTGTTCAGGGGGCTTGAGGAGACCCAGTACTTC. It translates to CARTLFRGLEETQYF.

This chain connects TRBV4-2 to TRBJ1-3; 7 bases fit TRBD1. The CDR3 is 18 amino acids. V was clipped by 3 bases and J by 0 bases; unmatched bases: 11. Germline lookup yields CDR1 LGHNA and CDR2 YNFKEQ. This chain's CDR3 is CASSHPTAGGNSGNTIYF. CDR3 sequence (DNA): TGTGCCAGCAGCCATCCTACGGCAGGGGGGAACTCTGGAAACACCATATATTTT.

The CDR3 nucleotides read TGTGCCAGCAGACACAGGGCATTCACCGGGGAGCTGTTTTTT. Protein sequence: CASRHRAFTGELFF. The chain couples TRBV11-3 to TRBJ2-2, with TRBD1 as a possible D gene (6 bases). CDR1 and CDR2 (germline): SGHNT, YENEEA. Trimming cost V 6 bases and J 4 bases, with 12 bases left between them. The CDR3 covers 14 residues.

The CDR3, as DNA: TGTGCCAGCAGTCAGGACAGAGACACAGATACGCAGTATTTT. Translation gives CASSQDRDTDTQYF. The chain couples TRBV6-5 to TRBJ2-3; D might be TRBD1 (6 bases). V lost 5 bases and J lost 2, with 11 bases in between. Germline lookup yields CDR1 MNHEY and CDR2 SVGAGI. The CDR3 runs to 14 residues.

V is TRBV16 and J is TRBJ2-2; 10 positions agree with TRBD2. Germline lookup yields CDR1 KGHSY and CDR2 FQNENV. The CDR3 is 15 amino acids. J gave up 5 bases and V 4 bases, and 4 bases lay outside the gene matches. The CDR3 is CASSPTSGATGELFF. In DNA form, the CDR3 reads TGTGCCAGCAGCCCAACTAGCGGGGCGACCGGGGAGCTGTTTTTT.

The chain is built from TRBV19 and TRBJ1-4; D may be TRBD1 (5 bases). The germline V gene encodes CDR1 LNHDA and CDR2 SQIVND (reference sequence). V was clipped by 3 bases and J by 8 bases, with 19 bases between them. The CDR3 spans 16 residues. CDR3 residues: CASSIPLTAGPEKLFF. The CDR3 DNA reads as TGTGCCAGTAGTATTCCCCTGACAGCTGGCCCGGAAAAACTGTTTTTT.

The rearrangement joins TRBV4-3 to TRBJ1-2; D possibly corresponds to TRBD1 (5 bases). V shed 3 bases and J shed 1 base, with 15 bases lying between them. In germline, CDR1 is LGHNA, CDR2 YSLEER. The CDR3 runs 16 residues. The chain's CDR3 is CASSQDPGGNNYGYTF. DNA for the CDR3: TGCGCCAGCAGCCAGGACCCCGGGGGAAATAACTATGGCTACACCTTC.

V and J are TRBV6-4 and TRBJ2-3, with 7 bases aligning to TRBD2. With 10 bases clipped from V and 5 bases from J, the junction kept 15 bases outside the gene matches. CDR3 size: 15 residues. CDR1 MRHNA and CDR2 SNTAGT come from the germline V gene. This CDR3 is CATGHWGGKKDTQYF. In DNA form, the CDR3 reads TGTGCCACCGGCCATTGGGGAGGGAAAAAAGATACGCAGTATTTT.

Regarding this clone: The junction and the germline gene differ at one end; a read error may be behind it. The gene calls are TRBV4-1 and TRBJ2-5; maybe TRBD2 (5 bases). The CDR3 runs 14 residues. Looked up from germline, CDR1 is MGHRA and CDR2 is YSYEKL. The CDR3 sequence: CASSQGTDQEAQYF. The CDR3, as DNA: TGCGCCAGCAGCCAAGGGACTGACCAAGAGGCCCAGTACTTC.

This clone was counted between two and nine times. The chain links TRBV5-4 to TRBJ1-1; 9 bases agree with TRBD1. The CDR3 contains 16 residues. Germline V gene sequence: CDR1 SGHNT, CDR2 YYREEE (reference sequence). V lost 5 bases and J lost 0; bases outside the gene matches: 8. The CDR3 spells CASSMGQGVMNTEAFF. CDR3 nucleotide sequence: TGTGCCAGCAGTATGGGACAGGGAGTTATGAACACTGAAGCTTTCTTT.

The V gene is TRBV5-1, the J gene TRBJ2-7; D remains unclear. Trimming pared 1 base from V and 0 bases from J, leaving 8 bases between. Germline V lookup: CDR1 SGHRS, CDR2 YFSETQ. CDR3 size: 14 residues. In nucleotides, the CDR3 is TGCGCCAGCAGCTTGAATCCAGTCTCCTACGAGCAGTACTTC. Residues: CASSLNPVSYEQYF.

This chain joins TRBV11-2 and TRBJ2-3; no definite D call. V was shortened by 0 bases and J by 2 bases, with 9 bases between the two germline ends. The length of the CDR3 is 15 residues. Germline V gene sequence: CDR1 SGHAT, CDR2 FQNNGV. CDR3 sequence: CASSLEATHTDTQYF. CDR3 DNA sequence: TGTGCCAGCAGCTTAGAGGCAACACACACAGATACGCAGTATTTT.

The chain carries TRBV18 and TRBJ1-1, with D perhaps matching TRBD1 (5 bases). This CDR3 spans 14 amino acids. Trimming pared 5 bases from V and 4 bases from J, leaving 14 bases between. Germline V lookup: CDR1 KGHSH, CDR2 LQKENI. In DNA form, the CDR3 reads TGTGCCAGCTCAAAAGGGGAGGGGAGCACTGAAGCTTTCTTT. The encoded protein is CASSKGEGSTEAFF.

The chain combines TRBV7-2 with TRBJ2-3, with D perhaps TRBD2 (7 bases). The V and J ends lost 1 base and 2 bases respectively, with 13 bases between them. Per germline, CDR1 SGHTA and CDR2 FQGNSA. CDR3 length: 16 amino acids. The CDR3 DNA is TGTGCCAGCAGCTTAGTAGGCGGGGGCCCCACAGATACGCAGTATTTT. It specifies CASSLVGGGPTDTQYF.

The chain recombines TRBV4-2 with TRBJ2-1, with 9 positions matching TRBD2. Germline CDR1 is LGHNA and CDR2 is YNFKEQ. With 1 base clipped from V and 5 bases from J, the junction kept 3 bases outside the gene matches. This CDR3 is 15 amino acids long. CDR3 sequence reads: CASSQVLAGDNEQFF. DNA of the CDR3: TGTGCCAGCAGCCAAGTTTTAGCGGGAGACAATGAGCAGTTCTTC.

The chain uses TRBV6-2 or TRBV6-3 and TRBJ1-1; D remains ambiguous. The CDR3 totals 16 residues. Trimming removed 5 bases from V and 0 bases from J, with 16 bases in between. Per germline, CDR1 MNHEY and CDR2 SVGEGT. CDR3 bases: TGTGCCAGCAGTACATCCAAGGGCGGGGTGAACACTGAAGCTTTCTTT. Its translation: CASSTSKGGVNTEAFF.

The CDR3 sequence: CATSRELGDTGELFF. The CDR3 region has the DNA TGTGCCACCAGCAGGGAACTGGGAGACACCGGGGAGCTGTTTTTT. The rearrangement joins TRBV15 to TRBJ2-2; TRBD2 might be the D (5 bases). In germline, CDR1 is LNHNV, CDR2 YYDKDF (reference sequence). V was trimmed by 3 bases and J by 3 bases, leaving 11 bases between them. This CDR3 comprises 15 residues.

This clone was recorded only once. The CDR3 DNA reads as TGCGCCAGCAGCTCCAACAGGGTTGAGGGTGGCTACACCTTC. Translating gives CASSSNRVEGGYTF. The chain combines TRBV5-1 with TRBJ1-2; tentative D call: TRBD1 (6 bases). V lost 3 bases and J 7 bases, leaving 16 bases between the germline ends. This CDR3 has 14 residues. The germline V gene encodes CDR1 SGHRS and CDR2 YFSETQ.

The chain uses TRBV5-8 and TRBJ2-3, with TRBD1 matching 9 bases. The CDR3 sequence is 15 residues long. Germline assignment: CDR1 SGHTS and CDR2 YDEGEE. V lost 4 bases and J lost 1; bases outside the gene matches: 4. In DNA, the CDR3 is TGTGCCAGCAGCACACAGGGGGCTGGCACAGATACGCAGTATTTT. This sequence encodes CASSTQGAGTDTQYF.